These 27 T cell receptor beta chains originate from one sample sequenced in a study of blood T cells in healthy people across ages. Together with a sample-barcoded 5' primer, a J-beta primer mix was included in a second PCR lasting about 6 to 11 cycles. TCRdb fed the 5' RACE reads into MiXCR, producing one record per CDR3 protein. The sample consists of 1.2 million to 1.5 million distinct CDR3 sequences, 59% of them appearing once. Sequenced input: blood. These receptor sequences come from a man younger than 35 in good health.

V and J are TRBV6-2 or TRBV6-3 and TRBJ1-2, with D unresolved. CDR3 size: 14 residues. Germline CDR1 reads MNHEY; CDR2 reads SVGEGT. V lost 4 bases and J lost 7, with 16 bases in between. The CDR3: CASSSAGARRGYTF. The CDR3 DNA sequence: TGTGCCAGCAGTTCCGCGGGCGCTCGACGTGGCTACACCTTC.

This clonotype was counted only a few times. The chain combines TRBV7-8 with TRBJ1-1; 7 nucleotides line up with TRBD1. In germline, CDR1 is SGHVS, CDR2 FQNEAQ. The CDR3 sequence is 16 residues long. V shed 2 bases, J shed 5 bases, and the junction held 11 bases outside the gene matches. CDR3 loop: CASSLLQGGLGTEAFF. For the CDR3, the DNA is TGTGCCAGCAGCTTACTGCAGGGGGGGTTGGGGACTGAAGCTTTCTTT.

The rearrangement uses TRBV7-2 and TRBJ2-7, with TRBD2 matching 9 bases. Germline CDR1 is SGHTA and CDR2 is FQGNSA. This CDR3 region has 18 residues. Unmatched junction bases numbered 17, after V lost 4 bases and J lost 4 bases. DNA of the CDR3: TGTGCCAGCAGCTCAAGCCCCCCGAATAGCGGGGGAATGTACGAGCAGTACTTC. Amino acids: CASSSSPPNSGGMYEQYF.

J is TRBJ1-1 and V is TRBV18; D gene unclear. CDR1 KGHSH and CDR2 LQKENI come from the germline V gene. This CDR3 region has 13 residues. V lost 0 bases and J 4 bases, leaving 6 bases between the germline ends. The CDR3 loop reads CASSPPKGTEAFF. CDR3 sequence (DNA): TGTGCCAGCTCACCACCTAAAGGCACTGAAGCTTTCTTT.

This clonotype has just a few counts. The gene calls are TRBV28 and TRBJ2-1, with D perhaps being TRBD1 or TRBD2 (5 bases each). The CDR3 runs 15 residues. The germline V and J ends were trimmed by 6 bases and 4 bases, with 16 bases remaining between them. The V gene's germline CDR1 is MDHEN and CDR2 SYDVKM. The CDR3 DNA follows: TGTGCCAGCAGCCGACCCGGGACGGAATACAATGAGCAGTTCTTC. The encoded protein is CASSRPGTEYNEQFF.

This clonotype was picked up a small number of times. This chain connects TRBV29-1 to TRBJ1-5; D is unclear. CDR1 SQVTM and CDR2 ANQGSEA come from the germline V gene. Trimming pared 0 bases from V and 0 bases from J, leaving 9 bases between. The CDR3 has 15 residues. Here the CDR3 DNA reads TGCAGCGTTGAAGAAGGGAGCGGTAGCAATCAGCCCCAGCATTTT. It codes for CSVEEGSGSNQPQHF.

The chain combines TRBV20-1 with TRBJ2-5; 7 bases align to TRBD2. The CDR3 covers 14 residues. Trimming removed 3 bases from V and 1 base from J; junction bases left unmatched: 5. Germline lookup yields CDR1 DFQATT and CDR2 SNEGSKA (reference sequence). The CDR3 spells CSARISGGQETQYF. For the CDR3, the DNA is TGCAGTGCTAGGATTTCGGGAGGCCAAGAGACCCAGTACTTC.

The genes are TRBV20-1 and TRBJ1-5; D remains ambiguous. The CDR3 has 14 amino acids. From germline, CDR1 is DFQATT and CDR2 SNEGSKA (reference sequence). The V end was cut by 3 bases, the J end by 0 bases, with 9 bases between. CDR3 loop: CSASAGSSNQPQHF. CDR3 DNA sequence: TGCAGTGCTAGTGCCGGTAGTAGCAATCAGCCCCAGCATTTT.

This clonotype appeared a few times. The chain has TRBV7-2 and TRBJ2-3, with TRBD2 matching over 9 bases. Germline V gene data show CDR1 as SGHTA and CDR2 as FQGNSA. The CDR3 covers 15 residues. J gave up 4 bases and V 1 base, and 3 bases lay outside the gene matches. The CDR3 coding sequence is TGTGCCAGCAGCTTAGTAGCGGGGGTCGCAGATACGCAGTATTTT. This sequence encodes CASSLVAGVADTQYF. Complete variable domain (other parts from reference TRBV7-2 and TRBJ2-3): GAGVSQSPSNKVTEKGKDVELRCDPISGHTALYWYRQSLGQGLEFLIYFQGNSAPDKSGLPSDRFSAERTGGSVSTLTIQRTQQEDSAVYLCASSLVAGVADTQYFGPGTRLTVL.

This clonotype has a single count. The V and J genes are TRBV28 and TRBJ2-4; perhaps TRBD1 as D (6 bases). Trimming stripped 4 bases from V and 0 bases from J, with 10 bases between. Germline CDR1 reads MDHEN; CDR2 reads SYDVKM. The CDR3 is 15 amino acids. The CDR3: CASSSNREAKNIQYF. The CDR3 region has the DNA TGTGCCAGCAGTTCGAACAGGGAAGCCAAAAACATTCAGTACTTC.

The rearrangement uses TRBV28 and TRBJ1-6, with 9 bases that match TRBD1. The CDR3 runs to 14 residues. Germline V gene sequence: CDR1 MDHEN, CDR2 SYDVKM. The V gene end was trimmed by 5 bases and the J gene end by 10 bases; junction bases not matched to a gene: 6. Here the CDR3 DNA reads TGTGCCAGCAGTCTGGGACAGGGAAAGTCACCCCTCCACTTT. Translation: CASSLGQGKSPLHF.

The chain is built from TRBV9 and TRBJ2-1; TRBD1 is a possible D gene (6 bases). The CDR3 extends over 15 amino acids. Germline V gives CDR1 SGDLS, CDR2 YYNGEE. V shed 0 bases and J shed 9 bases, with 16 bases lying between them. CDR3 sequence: CASSVDLQGDSEQFF. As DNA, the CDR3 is TGTGCCAGCAGCGTAGACTTACAGGGAGATAGTGAGCAGTTCTTC.

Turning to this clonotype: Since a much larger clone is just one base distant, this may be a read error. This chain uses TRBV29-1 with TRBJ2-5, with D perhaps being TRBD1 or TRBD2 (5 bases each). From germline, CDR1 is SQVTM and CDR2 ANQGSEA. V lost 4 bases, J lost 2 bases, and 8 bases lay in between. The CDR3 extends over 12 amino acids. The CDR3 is CSVGGWQETQYF. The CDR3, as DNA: TGCAGCGTTGGGGGGTGGCAAGAGACCCAGTACTTC.

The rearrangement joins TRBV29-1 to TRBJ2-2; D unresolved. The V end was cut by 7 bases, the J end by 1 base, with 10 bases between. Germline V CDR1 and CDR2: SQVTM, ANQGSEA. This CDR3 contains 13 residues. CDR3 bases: TGCAGCGGCCTGTGGGTGAACACCGGGGAGCTGTTTTTT. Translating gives CSGLWVNTGELFF.

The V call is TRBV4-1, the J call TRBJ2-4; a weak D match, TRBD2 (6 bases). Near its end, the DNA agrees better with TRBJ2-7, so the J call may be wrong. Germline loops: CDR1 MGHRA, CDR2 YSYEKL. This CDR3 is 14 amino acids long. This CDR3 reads CASSHSEGSYEQYF. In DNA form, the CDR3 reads TGCGCCAGCAGCCATTCGGAGGGCTCCTACGAGCAGTACTTC.

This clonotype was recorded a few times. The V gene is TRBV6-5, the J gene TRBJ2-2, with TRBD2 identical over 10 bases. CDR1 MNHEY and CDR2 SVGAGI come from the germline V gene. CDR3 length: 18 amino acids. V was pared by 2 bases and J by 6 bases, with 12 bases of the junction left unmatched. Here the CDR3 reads CASSYRLAGVGRAGELFF. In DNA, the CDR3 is TGTGCCAGCAGTTACCGCCTAGCGGGGGTTGGTCGGGCCGGGGAGCTGTTTTTT.

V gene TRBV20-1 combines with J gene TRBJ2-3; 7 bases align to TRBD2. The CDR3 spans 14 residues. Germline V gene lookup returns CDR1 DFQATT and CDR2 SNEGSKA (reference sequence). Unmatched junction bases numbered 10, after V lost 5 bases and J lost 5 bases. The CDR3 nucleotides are TGCAGTGCTCCTGTCGCGGGAGCCATAGATACGCAGTATTTT. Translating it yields CSAPVAGAIDTQYF.

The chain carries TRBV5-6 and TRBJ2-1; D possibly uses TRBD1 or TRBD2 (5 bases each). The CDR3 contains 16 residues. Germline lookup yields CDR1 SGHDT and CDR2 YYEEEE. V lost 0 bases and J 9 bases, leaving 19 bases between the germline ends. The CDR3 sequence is CASSLAAGTQWGEQFF. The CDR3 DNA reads TGTGCCAGCAGCTTGGCGGCCGGGACGCAGTGGGGTGAGCAGTTCTTC.

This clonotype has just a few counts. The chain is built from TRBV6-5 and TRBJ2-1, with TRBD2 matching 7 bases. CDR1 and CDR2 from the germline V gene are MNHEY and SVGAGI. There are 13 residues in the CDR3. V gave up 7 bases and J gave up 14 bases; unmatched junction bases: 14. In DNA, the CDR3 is TGTGCCAGCAAGACCGGGACTACTTCGGAGGAGTTCTTC. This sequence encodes CASKTGTTSEEFF.

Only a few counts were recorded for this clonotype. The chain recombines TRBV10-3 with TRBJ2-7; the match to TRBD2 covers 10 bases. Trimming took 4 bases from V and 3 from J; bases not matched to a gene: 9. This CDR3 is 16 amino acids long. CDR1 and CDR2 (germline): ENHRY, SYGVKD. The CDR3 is CAISVGVTSGNYEQYF. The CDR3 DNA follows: TGTGCCATCAGTGTGGGTGTTACTAGCGGGAACTACGAGCAGTACTTC.

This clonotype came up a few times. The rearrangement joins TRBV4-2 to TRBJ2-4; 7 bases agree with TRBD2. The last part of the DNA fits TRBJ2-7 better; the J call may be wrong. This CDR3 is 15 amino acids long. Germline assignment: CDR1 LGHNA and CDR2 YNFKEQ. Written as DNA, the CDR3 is TGTGCCAGCAGCCCCTCAGCGGGGACCTCCTACGAGCAGTACTTC. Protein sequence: CASSPSAGTSYEQYF.

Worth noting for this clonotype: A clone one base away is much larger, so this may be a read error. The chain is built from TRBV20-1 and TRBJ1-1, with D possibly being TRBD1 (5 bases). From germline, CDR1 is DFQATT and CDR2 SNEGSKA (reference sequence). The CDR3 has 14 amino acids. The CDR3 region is CGARVPGSHTEAFF. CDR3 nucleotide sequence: TGCGGTGCTAGAGTCCCAGGGTCCCACACTGAAGCTTTCTTT.

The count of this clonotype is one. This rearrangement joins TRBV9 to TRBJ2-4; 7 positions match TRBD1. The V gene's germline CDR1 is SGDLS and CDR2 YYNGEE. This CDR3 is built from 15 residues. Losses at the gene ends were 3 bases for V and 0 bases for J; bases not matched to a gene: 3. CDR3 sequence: CASSANRGAKNIQYF. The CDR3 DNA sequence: TGTGCCAGCAGCGCAAACAGGGGAGCCAAAAACATTCAGTACTTC.

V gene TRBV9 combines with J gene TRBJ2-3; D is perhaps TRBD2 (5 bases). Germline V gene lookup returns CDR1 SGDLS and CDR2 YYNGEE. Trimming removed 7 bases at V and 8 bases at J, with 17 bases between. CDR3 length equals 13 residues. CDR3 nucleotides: TGTGCCAGCGTCGCCCCGCGGGTCGGTACGCAGTATTTT. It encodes CASVAPRVGTQYF.

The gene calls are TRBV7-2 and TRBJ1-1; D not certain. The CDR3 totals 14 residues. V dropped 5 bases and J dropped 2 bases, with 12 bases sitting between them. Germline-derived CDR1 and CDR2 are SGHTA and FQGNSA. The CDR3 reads CASSDTTPNTEAFF. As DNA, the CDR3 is TGTGCCAGCAGCGACACGACACCCAACACTGAAGCTTTCTTT.

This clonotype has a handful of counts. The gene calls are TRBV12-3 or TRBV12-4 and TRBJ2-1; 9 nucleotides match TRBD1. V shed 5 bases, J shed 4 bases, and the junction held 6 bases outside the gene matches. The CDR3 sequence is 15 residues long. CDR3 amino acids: CASSKQQGAYNEQFF. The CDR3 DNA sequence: TGTGCCAGCAGTAAACAACAGGGGGCATACAATGAGCAGTTCTTC.

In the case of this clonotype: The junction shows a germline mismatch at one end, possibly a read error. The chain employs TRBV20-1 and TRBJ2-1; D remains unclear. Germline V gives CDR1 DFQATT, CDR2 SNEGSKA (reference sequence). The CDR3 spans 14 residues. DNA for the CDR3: TGCAGTGTTAGAGATATTGAAAGATACAATGAGCAGTTCTTC. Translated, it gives CSVRDIERYNEQFF.